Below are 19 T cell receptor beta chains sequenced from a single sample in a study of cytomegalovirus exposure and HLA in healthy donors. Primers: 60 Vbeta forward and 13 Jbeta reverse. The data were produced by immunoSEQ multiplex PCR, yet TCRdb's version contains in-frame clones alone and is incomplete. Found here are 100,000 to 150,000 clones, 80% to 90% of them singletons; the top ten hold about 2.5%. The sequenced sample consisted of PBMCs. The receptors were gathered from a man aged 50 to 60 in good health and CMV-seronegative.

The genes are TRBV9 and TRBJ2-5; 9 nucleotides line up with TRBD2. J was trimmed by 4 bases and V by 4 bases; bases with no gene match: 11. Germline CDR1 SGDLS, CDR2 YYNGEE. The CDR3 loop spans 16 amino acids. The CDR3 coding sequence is TGTGCCAGCAGCATGGGGGTTTTGCGGGGGGGAGAGACCCAGTACTTC. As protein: CASSMGVLRGGETQYF.

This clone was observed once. The CDR3 DNA sequence: TGTGCCAGTAGTAAGACAGGAACTGGGGCCAACGTCCTGACTTTC. As protein: CASSKTGTGANVLTF. V gene TRBV19 combines with J gene TRBJ2-6, with D possibly matching TRBD1 (6 bases). In germline, CDR1 is LNHDA, CDR2 SQIVND (reference sequence). The length of the CDR3 is 15 residues. Trimming took off 4 bases at V and 2 bases at J, with 9 bases between the two ends. The complete variable domain, with remaining parts taken from reference TRBV19 and TRBJ2-6, reads DGGITQSPKYLFRKEGQNVTLSCEQNLNHDAMYWYRQDPGQGLRLIYYSQIVNDFQKGDIAEGYSVSREKKESFPLTVTSAQKNPTAFYLCASSKTGTGANVLTFGAGSRLTVL.

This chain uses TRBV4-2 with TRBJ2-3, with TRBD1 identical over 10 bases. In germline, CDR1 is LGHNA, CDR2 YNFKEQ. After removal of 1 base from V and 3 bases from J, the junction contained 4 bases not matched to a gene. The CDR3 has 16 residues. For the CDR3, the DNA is TGTGCCAGCAGCCAAGTACGGGACAGGGGAACAGATACGCAGTATTTT. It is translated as CASSQVRDRGTDTQYF.

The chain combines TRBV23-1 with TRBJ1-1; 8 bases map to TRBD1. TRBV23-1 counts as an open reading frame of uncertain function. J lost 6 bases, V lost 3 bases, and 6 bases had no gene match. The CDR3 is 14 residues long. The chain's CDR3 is CASSHRADRAEAFF. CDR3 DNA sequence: TGCGCCAGCAGTCATCGAGCGGACAGGGCTGAAGCTTTCTTT.

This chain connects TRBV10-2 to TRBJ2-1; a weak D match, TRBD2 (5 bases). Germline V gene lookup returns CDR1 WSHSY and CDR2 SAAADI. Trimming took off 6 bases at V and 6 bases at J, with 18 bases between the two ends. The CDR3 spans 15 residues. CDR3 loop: CASSERLELGNEQFF. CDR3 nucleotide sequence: TGCGCCAGCAGCGAGCGCCTCGAACTAGGCAATGAGCAGTTCTTC.

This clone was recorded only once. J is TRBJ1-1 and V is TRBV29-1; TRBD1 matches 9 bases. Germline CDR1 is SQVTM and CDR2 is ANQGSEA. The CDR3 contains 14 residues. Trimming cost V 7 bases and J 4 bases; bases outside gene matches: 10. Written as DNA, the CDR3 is TGCAGCGGACGGACAGGGGTTTGGGGCACTGAAGCTTTCTTT. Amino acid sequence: CSGRTGVWGTEAFF.

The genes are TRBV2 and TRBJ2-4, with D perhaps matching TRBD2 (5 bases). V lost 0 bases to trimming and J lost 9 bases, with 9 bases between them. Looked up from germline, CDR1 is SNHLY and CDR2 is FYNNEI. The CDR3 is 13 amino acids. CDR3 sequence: CASSEALEGIQYF. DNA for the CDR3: TGTGCCAGCAGTGAAGCACTAGAGGGCATTCAGTACTTC. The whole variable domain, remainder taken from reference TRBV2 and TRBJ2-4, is EPEVTQTPSHQVTQMGQEVILRCVPISNHLYFYWYRQILGQKVEFLVSFYNNEISEKSEIFDDQFSVERPDGSNFTLKIRSTKLEDSAMYFCASSEALEGIQYFGAGTRLSVL.

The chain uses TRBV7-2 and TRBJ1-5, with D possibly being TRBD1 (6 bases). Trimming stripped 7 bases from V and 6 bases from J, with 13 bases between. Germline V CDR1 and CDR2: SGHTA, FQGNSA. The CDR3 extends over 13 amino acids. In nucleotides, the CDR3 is TGTGCCAGCACCGGGGGGGCGGGTCAGCCCCAGCATTTT. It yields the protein CASTGGAGQPQHF.

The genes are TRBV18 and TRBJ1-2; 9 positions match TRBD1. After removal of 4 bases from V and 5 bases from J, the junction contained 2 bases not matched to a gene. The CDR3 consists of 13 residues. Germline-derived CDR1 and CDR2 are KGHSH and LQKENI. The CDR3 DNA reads TGTGCCAGCTCACAGGGGACAGGGTATGGCTACACCTTC. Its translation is CASSQGTGYGYTF.

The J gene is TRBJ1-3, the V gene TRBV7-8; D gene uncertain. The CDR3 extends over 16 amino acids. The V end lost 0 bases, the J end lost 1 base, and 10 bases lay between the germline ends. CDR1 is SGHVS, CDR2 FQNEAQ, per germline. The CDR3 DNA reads TGTGCCAGCAGCTTAGCCGGAGGGTTTTCTGGAAACACCATATATTTT. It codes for CASSLAGGFSGNTIYF.

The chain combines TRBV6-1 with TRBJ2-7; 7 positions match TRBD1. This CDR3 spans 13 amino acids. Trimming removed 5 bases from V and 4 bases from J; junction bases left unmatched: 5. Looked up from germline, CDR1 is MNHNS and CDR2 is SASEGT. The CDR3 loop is CASSMGQPYEQYF. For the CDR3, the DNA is TGTGCCAGCAGTATGGGACAGCCTTACGAGCAGTACTTC.

The CDR3 protein is CASSPLPGQGQHF. CDR3 in DNA: TGTGCCAGCTCACCATTGCCGGGACAGGGACAGCATTTT. The V and J genes are TRBV18 and TRBJ1-5, with TRBD1 identical over 9 bases. This CDR3 is 13 amino acids long. CDR1 and CDR2 from the germline V gene are KGHSH and LQKENI. Losses at the gene ends were 2 bases for V and 13 bases for J; bases not matched to a gene: 6.

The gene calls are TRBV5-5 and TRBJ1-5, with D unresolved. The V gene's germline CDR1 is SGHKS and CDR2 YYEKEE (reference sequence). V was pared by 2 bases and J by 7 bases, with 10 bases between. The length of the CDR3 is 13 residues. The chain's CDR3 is CASSLWVRQPQHF. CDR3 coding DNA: TGTGCCAGCAGCTTATGGGTGAGGCAGCCCCAGCATTTT. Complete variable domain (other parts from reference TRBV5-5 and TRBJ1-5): DAGVTQSPTHLIKTRGQQVTLRCSPISGHKSVSWYQQVLGQGPQFIFQYYEKEERGRGNFPDRFSARQFPNYSSELNVNALLLGDSALYLCASSLWVRQPQHFGDGTRLSIL.

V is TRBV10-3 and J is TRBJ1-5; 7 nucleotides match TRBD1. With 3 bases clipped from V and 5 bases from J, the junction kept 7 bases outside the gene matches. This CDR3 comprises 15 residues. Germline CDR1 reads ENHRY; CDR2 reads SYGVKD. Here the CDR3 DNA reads TGTGCCATCAGTGAATCCGAGACAGGGTATCAGCCCCAGCATTTT. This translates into CAISESETGYQPQHF.

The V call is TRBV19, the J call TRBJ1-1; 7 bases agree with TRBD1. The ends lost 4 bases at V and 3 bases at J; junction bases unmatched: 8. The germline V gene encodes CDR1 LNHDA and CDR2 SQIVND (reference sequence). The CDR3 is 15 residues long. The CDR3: CASSTSGQPYTEAFF. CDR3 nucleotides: TGTGCCAGTAGTACTTCGGGACAGCCCTACACTGAAGCTTTCTTT.

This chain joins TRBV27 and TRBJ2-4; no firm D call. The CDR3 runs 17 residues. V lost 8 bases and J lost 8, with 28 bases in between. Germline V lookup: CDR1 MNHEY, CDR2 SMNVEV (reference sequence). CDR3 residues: CASGPRPVTNFMDIQYF. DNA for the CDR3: TGTGCCAGCGGCCCAAGACCCGTGACAAACTTTATGGACATTCAGTACTTC.

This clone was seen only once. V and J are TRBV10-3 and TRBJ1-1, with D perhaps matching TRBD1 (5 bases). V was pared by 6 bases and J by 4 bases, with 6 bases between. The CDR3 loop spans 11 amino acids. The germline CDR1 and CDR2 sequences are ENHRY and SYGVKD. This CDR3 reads CAIRDTTEAFF. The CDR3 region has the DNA TGTGCCATCAGGGACACCACTGAAGCTTTCTTT.

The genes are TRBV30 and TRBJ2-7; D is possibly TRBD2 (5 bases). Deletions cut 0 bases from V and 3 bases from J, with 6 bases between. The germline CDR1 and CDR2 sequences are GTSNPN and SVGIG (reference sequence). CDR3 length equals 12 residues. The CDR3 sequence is CAWSVLGYEQYF. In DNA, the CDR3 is TGTGCCTGGAGTGTACTAGGCTACGAGCAGTACTTC.

The CDR3 nucleotides are TGTGCCAGCAGCCAAGCCTCCAGGTTCACCGGGGAGCTGTTTTTT. Its translation: CASSQASRFTGELFF. The rearrangement uses TRBV14 and TRBJ2-2; D remains ambiguous. The CDR3 is 15 amino acids. Germline lookup yields CDR1 SGHDN and CDR2 FVKESK. Trimming shortened V by 1 base and J by 4 bases, and 10 bases separated the two germline ends.